This TCR beta chain was retrieved from a study of shared clonotypes between healthy human individuals. About this clone itself: The antigen is not known.

Points from the study as a whole: It was observed that roughly 4.8% of naive CD4 clonotypes were shared across a handful of donors.

Germline V gene lookup returns CDR1 WSHSY and CDR2 SAAADI. Trimming took 6 bases from V and 6 from J, leaving 15 bases between them. This CDR3 has 14 amino acids. Donation came from healthy HIV-negative adults that had no recent acute infections or vaccinations. Execution of the assay was at deep level. Produced via immunoSEQ multiplex PCR; TCRdb's table is partial and in-frame only. The table lists around 120,000 clones, about 72% of them singletons. The chain recombines TRBV10-2 with TRBJ1-5; D is perhaps TRBD1 (5 bases). Sequencing was done on a sample of memory CD8+ T cells sorted from blood. Subset reported: CD45RO+ cells pooled with CCR7-negative TemRA cells. This TCR was sampled from a woman in her twenties or thirties in good health. The CDR3 nucleotides read TGCGCCAGCAGAGATGGACCCGGGGGTCAGCCCCAGCATTTT. As protein: CASRDGPGGQPQHF.